This T cell receptor beta chain was recorded in a study of blood T cells in healthy people across ages. General study results and limits: Measured against age, TCR beta diversity per million T cells decreased in a roughly linear manner. Calculation of diversity from one million T cells yielded estimates considered to be underestimates.

Alongside a J-beta primer mix, a sample-barcoded 5' primer served in a second PCR lasting roughly 7 to 11 cycles. From the 5' RACE reads, TCRdb called clonotypes with MiXCR, one entry per CDR3 protein. The sample has just under 550,000 distinct CDR3 sequences; more than 20% are singletons. The germline V and J ends were trimmed by 3 bases and 1 base, with 14 bases remaining between them. The CDR3 runs to 15 residues. From germline, CDR1 is SGHKS and CDR2 YYEKEE (reference sequence). This clonotype showed up just a few times. The antigen is undetermined. The same data also went into a second study, on T cells of mothers and their children. That paper notes: Over 9.5 million reads per mother and 2.5 million to 3 million per child were obtained. Biologically related mothers and children overlapped slightly more than unrelated pairs, a non-significant difference.

J is TRBJ2-7 and V is TRBV5-5; no clear D. The sample comprised blood. The clonotype was recovered from a boy aged 5-17 years in good health. This chain's CDR3 is CASSYHMASSYEQYF. CDR3 coding DNA: TGTGCCAGCAGCTACCACATGGCAAGTTCCTACGAGCAGTACTTC.